This T cell receptor (beta chain) originates from a study of spatial heterogeneity in lung cancer (dated by TCRdb to between 2019 and 2020). In terms of the full investigation: More beta-chain than alpha-chain transcripts were consistently detected, likely reflecting higher beta-chain transcript abundance. Nonsynonymous mutation counts, determined by whole-exome sequencing of tumor tissue, were related to features of the TCR repertoire. Both alpha and beta chains were TCR-sequenced in 200 to 250 tumor regions, about 69 matched nontumor lung samples and 56 PBMC samples obtained at surgery. In non-small cell lung cancer, the study quantitatively compared TCR alpha and beta repertoires across several tumor regions, matched nontumor lung, and blood. In the raw uncorrected reads, each unique combination of TCR and UMI appeared on average more than ten times.

From its cysteine to its phenylalanine, the CDR3 spans 18 amino acids. CDR3 DNA only is kept here, 54 bases in frame from base 1. CDR1 and CDR2 are drawn from the germline V gene: ENHRY, SYGVKD. V trim: 0 bases; J trim: 1 base; unmatched bases: 10. Results the study describes overall, beyond this receptor: Ubiquitous expanded tumor TCRs were detected in blood more often at tumor resection than at routine follow-up. Additional single-cell paired TCR alpha and beta sequencing was considered necessary to confirm, at a functional level, the hypothesis that regional TCRs recognize regional mutations.

Library construction relied on 5' RACE. The run used a NextSeq 500. The TCR library protocol attached a unique molecular identifier to each TCR cDNA molecule to allow correction of PCR and sequencing errors. Turning to the authors' computational methods: TCR identification, UMI-based error correction and CDR3 extraction were performed with Decombinator tools. Expanded TCRs were defined as those above a frequency of 2 per 1,000, corresponding to the top 1% of the tumor frequency distribution. Rényi diversity was computed with the R vegan package after subsampling each repertoire 100 times to 5,000 TCRs. CDR3 similarity networks were built from amino acid triplet string-kernel similarity, with CDR3s being connected when pairwise similarity was above 0.82. The public reads were run again by TCRdb, first through fastp at Q25 and then through MiXCR, and only productive beta chains were kept. Rows are unified per CDR3 protein, each entry keeping the most common DNA and genes. The V and J calls and clone size are TCRdb's, not the authors'. Across this sample there are around 11,000 distinct CDR3 sequences, with less than 25% seen only once. About 35% of the sample is in the top ten clones.

Of note for this clonotype: What this receptor recognizes is not known. No base quality information exists; no much larger clone differs at one position.

In the paper's terms, the time point label means: sample taken at primary tumor resection. For TCR sequencing, whole RNA was extracted from tumor and nontumor lung tissue, or from cryopreserved PBMC samples, and no cell sorting was done. The donors were more than 65 patients from the lung TRACERx cohort who had early-stage, untreated non-small cell lung cancer. Only patients with enough RNA available from two or more tumor regions were chosen for TCR sequencing. The rearranged segments are TRBV10-3 and TRBJ2-5, with 8 bases matching TRBD2. The receptor was derived from a female donor with early-stage non-small cell lung cancer. The specimen comprised PBMCs, sampled at surgery. Here the CDR3 is given as CAISESKGAGGRQETQYF. The DNA sequence is as follows: TGTGCCATCAGTGAGTCTAAAGGCGCGGGAGGCCGCCAAGAGACCCAGTACTTC.